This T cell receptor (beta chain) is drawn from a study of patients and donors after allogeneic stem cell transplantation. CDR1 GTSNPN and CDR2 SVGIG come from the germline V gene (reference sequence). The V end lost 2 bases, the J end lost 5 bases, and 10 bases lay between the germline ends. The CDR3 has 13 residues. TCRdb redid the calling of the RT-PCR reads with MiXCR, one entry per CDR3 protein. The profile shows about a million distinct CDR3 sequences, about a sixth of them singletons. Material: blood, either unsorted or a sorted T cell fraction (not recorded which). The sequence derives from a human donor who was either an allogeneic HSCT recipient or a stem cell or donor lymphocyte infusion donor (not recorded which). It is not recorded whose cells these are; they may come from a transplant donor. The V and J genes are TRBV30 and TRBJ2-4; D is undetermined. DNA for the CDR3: TGTGCCTGGAGTCTGGGGTGGCAAAACATTCAGTACTTC. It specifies CAWSLGWQNIQYF.